This TCR beta chain was recorded in a study of blood T cell repertoires in COVID-19. On the study more broadly: In each case, the material was cDNA or gDNA derived from T cells, B-cell-depleted T cells, or PBMCs.

Some clones are missing from TCRdb's copy, which holds only in-frame ones; the method was immunoSEQ multiplex PCR. The data hold approximately 140,000 clones, with around four fifths observed a single time. V dropped 7 bases and J dropped 4 bases, with 14 bases sitting between them. The germline V gene encodes CDR1 MDHEN and CDR2 SYDVKM. CDR3 size: 14 residues. The gene calls are TRBV28 and TRBJ2-1; TRBD2 might be the D (6 bases). The specimen sequenced was peripheral blood. This clonotype was sampled from a man between 65 and 85 years old with acute or convalescent COVID-19. CDR3 in amino acids: CASNSGLNYNEQFF. CDR3 nucleotides: TGTGCCAGCAATAGCGGACTAAATTACAATGAGCAGTTCTTC.